The clone carrying this TCR beta chain was counted at least ten times. The data belong to a study of T cells in Graves' hyperthyroidism and ophthalmopathy. Template material for amplifying TCR beta CDR3 regions consisted of RNA transcripts. Using the HTBI primer set, a first-round RT-PCR was run on the TCR CDR3. Via MiXCR, TCRdb re-called the multiplex PCR reads, giving one row per CDR3 protein. The table has 500,000 to 750,000 distinct CDR3 sequences, about 15% seen once. The CDR3 is made up of 17 amino acids. After removal of 5 bases from V and 1 base from J, the junction contained 4 bases not matched to a gene. Germline V lookup: CDR1 MNHEY, CDR2 SMNVEV (reference sequence).

The rearrangement joins TRBV27 to TRBJ2-6; 11 bases line up with TRBD1. The sequenced sample was blood. This clonotype was sampled from a woman aged 30 to 39 with Graves' hyperthyroidism. CDR3 nucleotides: TGTGCCAGCAGTCCCGGGACAGGGGGATCTGGGGCCAACGTCCTGACTTTC. The encoded protein is CASSPGTGGSGANVLTF.